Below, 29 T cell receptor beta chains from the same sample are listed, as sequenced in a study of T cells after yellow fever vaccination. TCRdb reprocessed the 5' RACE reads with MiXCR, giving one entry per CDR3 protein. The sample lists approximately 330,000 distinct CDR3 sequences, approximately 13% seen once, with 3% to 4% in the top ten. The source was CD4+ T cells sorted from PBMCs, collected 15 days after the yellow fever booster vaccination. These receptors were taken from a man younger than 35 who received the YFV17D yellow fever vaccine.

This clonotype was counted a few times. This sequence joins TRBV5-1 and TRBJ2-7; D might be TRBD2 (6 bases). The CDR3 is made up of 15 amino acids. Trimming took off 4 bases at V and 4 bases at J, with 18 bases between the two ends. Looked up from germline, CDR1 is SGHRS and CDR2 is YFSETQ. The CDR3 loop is CASSIDPGTAYEQYF. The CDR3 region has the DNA TGCGCCAGCAGCATAGATCCCGGGACTGCATACGAGCAGTACTTC.

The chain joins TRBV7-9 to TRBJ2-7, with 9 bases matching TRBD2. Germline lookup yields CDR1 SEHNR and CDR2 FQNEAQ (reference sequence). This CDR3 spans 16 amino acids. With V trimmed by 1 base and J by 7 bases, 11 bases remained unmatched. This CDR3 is CASSLVAGGPPSEQYV. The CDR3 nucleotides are TGTGCCAGCAGCTTAGTGGCGGGGGGGCCACCGTCTGAGCAGTACGTC.

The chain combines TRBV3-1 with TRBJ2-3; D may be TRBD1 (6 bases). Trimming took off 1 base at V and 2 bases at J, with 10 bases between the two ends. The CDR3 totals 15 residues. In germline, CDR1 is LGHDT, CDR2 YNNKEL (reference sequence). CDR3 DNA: TGTGCCAGCAGCCAAGGAGTGGGGGCCACAGATACGCAGTATTTT. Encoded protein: CASSQGVGATDTQYF.

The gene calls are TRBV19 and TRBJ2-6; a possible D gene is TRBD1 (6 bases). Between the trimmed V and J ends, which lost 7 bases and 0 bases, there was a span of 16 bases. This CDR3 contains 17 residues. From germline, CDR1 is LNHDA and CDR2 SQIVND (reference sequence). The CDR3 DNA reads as TGTGCCAGTAAGTCGACAGGATCTTTCTCTGGGGCCAACGTCCTGACTTTC. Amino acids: CASKSTGSFSGANVLTF.

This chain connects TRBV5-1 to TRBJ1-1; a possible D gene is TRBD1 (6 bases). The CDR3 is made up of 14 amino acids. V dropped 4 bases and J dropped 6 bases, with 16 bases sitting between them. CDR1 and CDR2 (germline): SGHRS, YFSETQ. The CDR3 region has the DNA TGCGCCAGCAGCACCGGGACAAGCCGACCTGAAGCTTTCTTT. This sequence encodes CASSTGTSRPEAFF.

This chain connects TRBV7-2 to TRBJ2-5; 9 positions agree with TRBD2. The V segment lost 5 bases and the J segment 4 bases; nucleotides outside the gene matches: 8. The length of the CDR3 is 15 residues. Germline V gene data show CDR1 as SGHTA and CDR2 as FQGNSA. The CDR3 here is CASSNTGTSRETQYF. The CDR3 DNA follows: TGTGCCAGCAGCAACACCGGGACTAGCAGAGAGACCCAGTACTTC.

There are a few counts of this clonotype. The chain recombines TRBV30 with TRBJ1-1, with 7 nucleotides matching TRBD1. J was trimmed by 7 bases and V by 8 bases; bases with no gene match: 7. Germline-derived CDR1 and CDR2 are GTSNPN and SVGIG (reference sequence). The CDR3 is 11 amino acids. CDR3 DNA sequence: TGTGCCCTTGCGACAGGGTATGAAGCTTTCTTT. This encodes CALATGYEAFF.

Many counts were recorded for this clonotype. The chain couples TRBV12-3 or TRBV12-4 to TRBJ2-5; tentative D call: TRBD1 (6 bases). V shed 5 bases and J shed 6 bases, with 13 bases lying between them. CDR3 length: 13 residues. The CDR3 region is CASSIGQRQTQYF. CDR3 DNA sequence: TGTGCCAGCAGTATCGGACAGCGCCAGACCCAGTACTTC.

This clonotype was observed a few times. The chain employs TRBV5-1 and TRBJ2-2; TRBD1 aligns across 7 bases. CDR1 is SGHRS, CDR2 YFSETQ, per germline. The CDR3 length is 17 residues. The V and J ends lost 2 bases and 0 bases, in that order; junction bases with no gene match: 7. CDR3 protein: CASSLQPGTANTGELFF. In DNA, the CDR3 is TGCGCCAGCAGCTTACAACCCGGGACAGCGAACACCGGGGAGCTGTTTTTT. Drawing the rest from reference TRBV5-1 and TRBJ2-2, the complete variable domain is KAGVTQTPRYLIKTRGQQVTLSCSPISGHRSVSWYQQTPGQGLQFLFEYFSETQRNKGNFPGRFSGRQFSNSRSEMNVSTLELGDSALYLCASSLQPGTANTGELFFGEGSRLTVL.

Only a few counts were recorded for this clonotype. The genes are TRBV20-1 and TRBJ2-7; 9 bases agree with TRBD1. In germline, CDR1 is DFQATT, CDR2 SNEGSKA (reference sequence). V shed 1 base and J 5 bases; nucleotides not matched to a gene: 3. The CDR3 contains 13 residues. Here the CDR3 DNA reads TGCAGTGCTAGAGGGGGACAGGGCCACGAGCAGTACTTC. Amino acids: CSARGGQGHEQYF.

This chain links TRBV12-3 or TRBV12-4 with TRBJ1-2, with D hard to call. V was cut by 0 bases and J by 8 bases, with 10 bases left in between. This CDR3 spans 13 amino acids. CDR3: CASSLADFGGYTF. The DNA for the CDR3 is TGTGCCAGCAGTTTAGCAGATTTTGGAGGCTACACCTTC.

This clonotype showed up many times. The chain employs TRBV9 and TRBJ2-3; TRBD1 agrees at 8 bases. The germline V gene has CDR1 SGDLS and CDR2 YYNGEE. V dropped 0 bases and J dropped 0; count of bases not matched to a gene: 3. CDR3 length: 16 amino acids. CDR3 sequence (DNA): TGTGCCAGCAGCGTAGGAACAGGGGGGAGCACAGATACGCAGTATTTT. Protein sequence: CASSVGTGGSTDTQYF.

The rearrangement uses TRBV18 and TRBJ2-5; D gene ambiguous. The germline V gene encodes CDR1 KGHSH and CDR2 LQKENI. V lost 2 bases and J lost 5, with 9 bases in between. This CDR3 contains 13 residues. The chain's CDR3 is CASSPELLETQYF. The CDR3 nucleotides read TGTGCCAGCTCACCAGAACTTCTCGAGACCCAGTACTTC.

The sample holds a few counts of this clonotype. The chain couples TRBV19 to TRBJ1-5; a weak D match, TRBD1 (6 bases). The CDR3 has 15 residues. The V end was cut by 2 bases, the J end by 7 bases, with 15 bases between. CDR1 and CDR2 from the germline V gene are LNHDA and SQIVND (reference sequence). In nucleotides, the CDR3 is TGTGCCAGTAGTATATACCCAGGGGTGGACCAGCCCCAGCATTTT. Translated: CASSIYPGVDQPQHF.

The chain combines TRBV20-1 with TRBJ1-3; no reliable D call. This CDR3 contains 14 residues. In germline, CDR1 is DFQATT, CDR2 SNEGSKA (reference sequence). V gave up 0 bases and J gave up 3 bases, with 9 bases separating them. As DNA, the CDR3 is TGCAGTGCTAGAGATTCGGGAGATGGAAACACCATATATTTT. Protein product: CSARDSGDGNTIYF.

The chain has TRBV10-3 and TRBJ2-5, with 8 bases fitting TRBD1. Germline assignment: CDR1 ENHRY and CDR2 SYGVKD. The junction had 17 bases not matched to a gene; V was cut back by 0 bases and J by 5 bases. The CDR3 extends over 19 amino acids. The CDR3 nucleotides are TGTGCCATCAGTGAGTCACCCGGACAGGGTAGTCTAGAGTGGGAGACCCAGTACTTC. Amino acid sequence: CAISESPGQGSLEWETQYF.

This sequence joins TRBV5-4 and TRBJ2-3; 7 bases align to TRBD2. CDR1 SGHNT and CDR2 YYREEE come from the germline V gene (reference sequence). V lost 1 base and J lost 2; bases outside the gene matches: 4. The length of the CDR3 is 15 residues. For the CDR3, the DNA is TGTGCCAGCAGCTTGAACAGCGGGGACACAGATACGCAGTATTTT. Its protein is CASSLNSGDTDTQYF.

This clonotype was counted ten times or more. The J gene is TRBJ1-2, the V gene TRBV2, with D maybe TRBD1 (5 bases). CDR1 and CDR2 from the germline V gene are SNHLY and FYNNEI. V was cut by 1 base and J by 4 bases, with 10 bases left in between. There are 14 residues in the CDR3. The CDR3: CASSEEIGAYGYTF. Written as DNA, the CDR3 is TGTGCCAGCAGTGAAGAAATCGGGGCCTATGGCTACACCTTC.

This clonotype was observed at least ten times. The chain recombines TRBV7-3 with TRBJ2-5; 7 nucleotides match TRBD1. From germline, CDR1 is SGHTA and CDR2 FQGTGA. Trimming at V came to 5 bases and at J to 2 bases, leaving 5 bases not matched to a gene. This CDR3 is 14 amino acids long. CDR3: CASSPTGVQETQYF. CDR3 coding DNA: TGTGCCAGCAGCCCTACAGGGGTGCAAGAGACCCAGTACTTC.

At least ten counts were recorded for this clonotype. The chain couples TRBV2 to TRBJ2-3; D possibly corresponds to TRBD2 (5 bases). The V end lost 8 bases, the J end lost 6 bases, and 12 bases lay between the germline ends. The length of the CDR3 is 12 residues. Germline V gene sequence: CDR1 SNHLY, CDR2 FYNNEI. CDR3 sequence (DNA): TGTGCCAGCGATGCGGGTGGGGATACGCAGTATTTT. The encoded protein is CASDAGGDTQYF.

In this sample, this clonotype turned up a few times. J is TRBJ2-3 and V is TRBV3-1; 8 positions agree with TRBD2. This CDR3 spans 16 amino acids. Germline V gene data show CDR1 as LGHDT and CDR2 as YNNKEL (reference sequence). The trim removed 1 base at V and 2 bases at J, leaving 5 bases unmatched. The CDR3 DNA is TGTGCCAGCAGCCAAGCCAGCGGGGGCGACACAGATACGCAGTATTTT. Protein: CASSQASGGDTDTQYF.

The CDR3 DNA follows: TGTGCCAGCAGCTCAACTAGAGCCCCCGGAGCTTTCTTT. Its translation is CASSSTRAPGAFF. The gene calls are TRBV7-9 and TRBJ1-1; D is unresolved. The CDR3 runs to 13 residues. Germline V gene sequence: CDR1 SEHNR, CDR2 FQNEAQ (reference sequence). Trimming stripped 4 bases from V and 10 bases from J, with 16 bases between. The variable domain in full, completed from reference TRBV7-9 and TRBJ1-1, reads DTGVSQNPRHKITKRGQNVTFRCDPISEHNRLYWYRQTLGQGPEFLTYFQNEAQLEKSRLLSDRFSAERPKGSFSTLEIQRTEQGDSAMYLCASSSTRAPGAFFGQGTRLTVV.

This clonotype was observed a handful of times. The chain's CDR3 is CASGNGQANTEAFF. CDR3 nucleotides: TGTGCTAGTGGGAACGGACAGGCGAACACTGAAGCTTTCTTT. The chain links TRBV12-5 to TRBJ1-1; 7 positions agree with TRBD1. The length of the CDR3 is 14 residues. Germline V lookup: CDR1 LGHNT, CDR2 FRNRAP. With V trimmed by 6 bases and J by 1 base, 5 bases remained unmatched.

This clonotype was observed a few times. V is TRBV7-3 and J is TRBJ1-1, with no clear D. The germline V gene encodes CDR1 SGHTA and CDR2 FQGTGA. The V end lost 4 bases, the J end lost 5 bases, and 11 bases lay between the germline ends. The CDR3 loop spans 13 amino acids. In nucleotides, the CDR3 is TGTGCCAGCAGCTCTTCCTCCGGAACTGAAGCTTTCTTT. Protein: CASSSSSGTEAFF.

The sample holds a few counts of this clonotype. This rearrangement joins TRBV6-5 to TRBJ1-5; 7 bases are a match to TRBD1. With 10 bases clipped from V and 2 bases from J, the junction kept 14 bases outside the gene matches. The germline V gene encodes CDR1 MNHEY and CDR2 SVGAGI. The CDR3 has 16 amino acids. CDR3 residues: CATNPRGNRGNQPQHF. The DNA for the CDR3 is TGTGCCACGAATCCCAGGGGGAATAGGGGCAATCAGCCCCAGCATTTT.

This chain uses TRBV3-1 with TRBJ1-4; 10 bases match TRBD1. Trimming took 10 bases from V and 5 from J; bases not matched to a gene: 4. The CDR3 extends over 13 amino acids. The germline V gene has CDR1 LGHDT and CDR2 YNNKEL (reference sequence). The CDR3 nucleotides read TGTGCCACCTGGGACAGGGGAAATGAAAAACTGTTTTTT. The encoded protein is CATWDRGNEKLFF.

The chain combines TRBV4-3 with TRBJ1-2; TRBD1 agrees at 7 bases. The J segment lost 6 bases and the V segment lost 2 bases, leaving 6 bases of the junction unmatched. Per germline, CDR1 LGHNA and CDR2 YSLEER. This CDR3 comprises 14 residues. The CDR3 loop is CASSQKGQSHGYTF. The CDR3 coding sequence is TGCGCCAGCAGCCAAAAGGGACAGTCCCATGGCTACACCTTC.

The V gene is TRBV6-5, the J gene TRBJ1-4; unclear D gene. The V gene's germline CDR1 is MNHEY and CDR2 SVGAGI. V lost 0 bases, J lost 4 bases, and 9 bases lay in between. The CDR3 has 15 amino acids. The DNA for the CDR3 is TGTGCCAGCAGTTACTCGGACCGGTTTAATGAAAAACTGTTTTTT. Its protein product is CASSYSDRFNEKLFF.

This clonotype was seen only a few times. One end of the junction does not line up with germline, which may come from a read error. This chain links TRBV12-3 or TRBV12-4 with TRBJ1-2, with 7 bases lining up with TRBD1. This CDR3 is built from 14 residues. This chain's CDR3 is CASSFYGWEGQVVF. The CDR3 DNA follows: TGTGCCAGCAGTTTTTATGGGTGGGAAGGACAGGTCGTTTTC.